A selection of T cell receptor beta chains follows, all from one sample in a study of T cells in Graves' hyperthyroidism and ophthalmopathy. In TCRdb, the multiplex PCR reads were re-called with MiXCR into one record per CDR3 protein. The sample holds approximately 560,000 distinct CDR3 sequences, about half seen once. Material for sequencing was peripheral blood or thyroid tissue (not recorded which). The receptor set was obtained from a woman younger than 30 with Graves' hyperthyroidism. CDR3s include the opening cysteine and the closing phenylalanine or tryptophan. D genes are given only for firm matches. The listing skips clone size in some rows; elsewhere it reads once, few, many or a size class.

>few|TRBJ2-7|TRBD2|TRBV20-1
TGCAGTTCAATGACTAGCGGGAGCTCGGAGCAGTACTTC
CSSMTSGSSEQYF
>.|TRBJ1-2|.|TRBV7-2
TGTGCCAGCAGCTTAAAGGAAACCTATGGCTACACCTTC
CASSLKETYGYTF
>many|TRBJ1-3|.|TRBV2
TGTGCCAGCAGGGGAGTTGGAAACACCATATATTTT
CASRGVGNTIYF
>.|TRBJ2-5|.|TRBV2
TGTGCCAGCAGCCCTCCCGGAAGGCTCCAAGAGACCCAGTACTTC
CASSPPGRLQETQYF
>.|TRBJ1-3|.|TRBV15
TGTGCCACCAGCAGAGGCAGAGGGGGCTCTGGAAACACCATATATTTT
CATSRGRGGSGNTIYF
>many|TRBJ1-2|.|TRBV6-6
TGTGCCAGCAGTTACGGAGGCGGGGGCTACACCTTC
CASSYGGGGYTF
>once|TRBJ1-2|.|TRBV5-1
TGCGCCAGCAGCTCCACTCCCACTCCGGGCTATGGCTACACCTTC
CASSSTPTPGYGYTF
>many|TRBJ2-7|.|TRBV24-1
TGTGCCACCAGTGACCCCCGACAGGCGGGCGAGCAGTACTTC
CATSDPRQAGEQYF
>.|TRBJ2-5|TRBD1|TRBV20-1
TGCAGTGCTAGGGCCAAGGACAGGGTCCGGGAGACCCAGTACTTC
CSARAKDRVRETQYF
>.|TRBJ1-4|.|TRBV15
TGTGCCACTGGGCTCAGAGATTACTGGGAACGGGAAAAACTGTTTTTT
CATGLRDYWEREKLFF
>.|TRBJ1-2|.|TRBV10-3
TGTGCCATCAGCACCAATACTAACTATGGCTACACCTTC
CAISTNTNYGYTF
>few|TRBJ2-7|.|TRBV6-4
TGTGCCAGCAGTTACACGGGAGCAGTCGAGCAGTACTTC
CASSYTGAVEQYF
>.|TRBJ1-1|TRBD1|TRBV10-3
TGTGCCATCAGGACAGGGCGGGACACTGAAGCTTTCTTT
CAIRTGRDTEAFF
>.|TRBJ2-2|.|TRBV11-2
TGTGCCAGCAGTCATGACTTGTTCGCGAACACCGGGGAGCTGTTTTTT
CASSHDLFANTGELFF
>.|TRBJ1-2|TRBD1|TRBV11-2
TGTGCCAGCAGCCCAAAGGCAGGGGGACGGTATGGCTGCACCTTC
CASSPKAGGRYGCTF
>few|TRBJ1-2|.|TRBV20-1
TGCAGTGCTAGAGGTGGACCAGCTAACTATGGCTACACCTTC
CSARGGPANYGYTF
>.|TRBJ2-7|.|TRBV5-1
TGCGCCAGCAGCTTGGGGTTTGGAGGGCACGAGCAGTACTTC
CASSLGFGGHEQYF
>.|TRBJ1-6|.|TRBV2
TGTGCCAGCAGTGAGAACAGCAATCAGCCCCTCCACTTT
CASSENSNQPLHF
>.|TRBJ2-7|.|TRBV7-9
TGTGCCAGCAGCCAAGAGGGTAGGACTAAATACTACGAGCAGTACTTC
CASSQEGRTKYYEQYF
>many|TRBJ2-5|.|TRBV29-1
TGCAGCGTTGAGCGGACAGCCCAAGAGACCCAGTACTTC
CSVERTAQETQYF
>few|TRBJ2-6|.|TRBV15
TGTGCCACAGCCCGACAGGGGGCCAACGTCCTGACTTTC
CATARQGANVLTF
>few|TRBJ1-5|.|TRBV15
TGTGCCACCAGCAGAACCATCGGCGGGGGCCGTAATCAGCCCCAGCATTTT
CATSRTIGGGRNQPQHF
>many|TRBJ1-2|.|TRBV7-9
TGTGCCAGCAGCTTAATGGCCCCCCCTGGCTACACCTTC
CASSLMAPPGYTF
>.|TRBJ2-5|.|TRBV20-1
TGCAGTGCCAGGCCCAGCAGGGGGAGGGCGGGCGAGACCCAGTACTTC
CSARPSRGRAGETQYF
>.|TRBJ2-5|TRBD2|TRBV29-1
TGCAGCGTTGGAAGGACTAGCGGTAGAGAGACCCAGTACTTC
CSVGRTSGRETQYF
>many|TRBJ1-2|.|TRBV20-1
TGCAGTGCTAGGTCGACAGCTAACTATGGCTACACCTTC
CSARSTANYGYTF
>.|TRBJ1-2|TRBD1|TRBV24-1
TGTGCCACCAGTGATTTAGGGACAGGCGGTGGCTACACCTTC
CATSDLGTGGGYTF
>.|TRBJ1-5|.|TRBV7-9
TGTGCCAGCAGCTTATTCCCGCCAGGAATCAATCAGCCCCAGCATTTT
CASSLFPPGINQPQHF
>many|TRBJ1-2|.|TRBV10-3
TGTGCCAGCAGTGAAGACGCCTACTATGGCTACACCTTC
CASSEDAYYGYTF
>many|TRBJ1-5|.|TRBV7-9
TGTGCCAGCAGCTTAGCGGGGCAGCCCCAGCATTTT
CASSLAGQPQHF
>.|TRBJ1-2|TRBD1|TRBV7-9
TGTGCCAGCAGCCCCGGAGCTGGGACAGAGGGCTCTGGCTACACCTTC
CASSPGAGTEGSGYTF
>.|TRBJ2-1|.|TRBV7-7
TGTGCCAGCAGCTCAATCTACAATGAGCAGTTCTTC
CASSSIYNEQFF
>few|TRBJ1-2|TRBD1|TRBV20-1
TGCAGTGCTAGAGTCGGACAGGACTTCTCCACCTTC
CSARVGQDFSTF
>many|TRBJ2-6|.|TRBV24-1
TGTGCCACCAGTGCCCCGGGACCGGCCTCTGGGGCCAACGTCCTGACTTTC
CATSAPGPASGANVLTF
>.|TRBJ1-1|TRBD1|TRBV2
TGTGCCAGCAGAGAAACAGGGGGCTTCGGCACTGAAGCTTTCTTT
CASRETGGFGTEAFF
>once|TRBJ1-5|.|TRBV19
TGTGCCAGTATGGGGGACATCAATCAGCCCCAGCATTTT
CASMGDINQPQHF
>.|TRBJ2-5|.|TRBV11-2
TGTGCCAGCAGAGATCTCGGGTCTTGGGAGACCCAGTACTTC
CASRDLGSWETQYF
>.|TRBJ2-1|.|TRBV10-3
TGTGCCATCAGTGAGACAGGGCCACCGAGCTCCTACAATGAGCAGTTCTTC
CAISETGPPSSYNEQFF
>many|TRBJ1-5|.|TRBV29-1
TGCAGCGCAAGTTGGGACAATCAGCCCCAGCATTTT
CSASWDNQPQHF
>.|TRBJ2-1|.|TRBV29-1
TGCAGCGTTGTGGGGGATGAGCAGTTCTTC
CSVVGDEQFF
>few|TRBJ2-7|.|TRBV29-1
TGCAGCGTTGAGTTCGGCACCTACGAGCAGTACTTC
CSVEFGTYEQYF
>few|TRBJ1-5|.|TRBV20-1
TGCAGTGCAAGAGCGGGGATCGGCAATCAGCCCCAGCATTTT
CSARAGIGNQPQHF
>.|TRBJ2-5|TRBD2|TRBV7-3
TGTGCCAGCAGCCCCGGGCGGCTAGCGGGAGGGGGCCAAGAGACCCAGTACTTC
CASSPGRLAGGGQETQYF
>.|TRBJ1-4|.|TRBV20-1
TGCAGTGCTAGACCTGACCCTCTTAATGAAAAACTGTTTTTT
CSARPDPLNEKLFF
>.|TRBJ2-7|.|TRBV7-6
TGTGCCAGCAGCAGGGAGTTCGAGCAGTACTTC
CASSREFEQYF
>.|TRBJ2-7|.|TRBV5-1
TGCGCCAGCAGCTTGCGGGCCCTCAAGGACGAGCAGTACTTC
CASSLRALKDEQYF
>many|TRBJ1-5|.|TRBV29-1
TGCAGCGTTGTCGTAGGGGATCAGCCCCAGCATTTT
CSVVVGDQPQHF
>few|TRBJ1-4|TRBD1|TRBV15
TGTGCCACCAGCAGAGATGAGGGGGCCATTAATGAAAAACTGTTTTTT
CATSRDEGAINEKLFF
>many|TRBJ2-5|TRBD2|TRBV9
TGTGCCAGCGGTACTAGCGGAGAAGAGACCCAGTACTTC
CASGTSGEETQYF
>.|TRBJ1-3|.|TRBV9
TGTGCCAGCAGCTCGCACAGGCCCTCTGGAAACACCATATATTTT
CASSSHRPSGNTIYF
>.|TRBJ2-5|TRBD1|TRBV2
TGTGCCAGCAGTCTTCGGACAGGGCTGGGAGAGACCCAGTACTTC
CASSLRTGLGETQYF
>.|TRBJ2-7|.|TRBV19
TGTGCCAGTAGTACTACCTTTGCTAGAACCTACGAGCAGTACTTC
CASSTTFARTYEQYF
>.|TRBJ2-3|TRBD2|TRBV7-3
TGTGCCAGCAGCCCAATGCTAGCGGGAGGGCTGTTAACAGATACGCAGTATTTT
CASSPMLAGGLLTDTQYF
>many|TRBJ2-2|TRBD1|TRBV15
TGTGCCACCAGCAGGCGGAACAGGGGACGAACCGGGGAGCTGTTTTTT
CATSRRNRGRTGELFF
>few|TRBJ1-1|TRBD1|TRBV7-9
TGTGCCAGCAGCAAGATGGGCGGACAGGCTGAAGCTTTCTTT
CASSKMGGQAEAFF